This T cell receptor (beta chain) was identified during a study of early T cells in non-severe SARS-CoV-2 infection. In the study overall: Sequenced material consisted of bulk RNA (from unsorted whole blood), and chains were unpaired. Study results and limitations: Anti-spike CD8 specificities were favored by VDJdb matching, whose results missed private and CD4 specificities.

The table lists this clonotype with a few counts. Its target is not known. At one end, the junction sequence differs from germline, possibly due to a read error. The protocol attached unique molecular identifiers to individual cDNA molecules. TCRdb re-analysed the 5' RACE reads in MiXCR, keeping a single row per CDR3 protein. Of tens of thousands of distinct CDR3 sequences in the sample, 15% were seen once. CDR1 and CDR2 from the germline V gene are MNHGY and SVAAGI. This CDR3 has 15 amino acids. The sample consisted of whole blood. The clonotype was recovered from an adult who was a healthcare worker with PCR-confirmed SARS-CoV-2 infection or an uninfected control (not recorded which). This chain links TRBV6-9 with TRBJ1-2; weak D call: TRBD1 (5 bases). CDR3 residues: CASSYCTGTHDTCSF. The CDR3 DNA sequence: TGTGCCAGCAGTTACTGTACCGGGACCCATGATACTTGTTCCTTC.